This T cell receptor beta chain was captured in a study of cytomegalovirus exposure and HLA in healthy donors. Study-level points and caveats: Highly shared variants forming one cluster were likely a sequencing artifact. Cytomegalovirus association was assigned to about 150 TCR beta chains.

About this clone itself: The antigen remains undetermined.

Primers included in the PCR were 60 Vbeta and 13 Jbeta primers. The data were produced by immunoSEQ multiplex PCR, yet TCRdb's version contains in-frame clones alone and is incomplete. Counted here are 95,000 to 100,000 clones, approximately 78% occurring once; the ten biggest clones make up around 0.76%. The germline V gene has CDR1 SQVTM and CDR2 ANQGSEA. This CDR3 spans 12 amino acids. Trimming left V 8 bases short and J 1 base short, with 11 bases between. The chain carries TRBV29-1 and TRBJ1-1; D gene unclear. Sequenced sample: PBMCs. The sequence derives from a woman between 55 and 75 years old in good health and CMV-seronegative. CDR3 in DNA: TGCAGCCCTCCTGAGGGGAACACTGAAGCTTTCTTT. It translates to CSPPEGNTEAFF. The full variable domain, with the rest looked up from reference TRBV29-1 and TRBJ1-1, is SAVISQKPSRDICQRGTSLTIQCQVDSQVTMMFWYRQQPGQSLTLIATANQGSEATYESGFVIDKFPISRPNLTFSTLTVSNMSPEDSSIYLCSPPEGNTEAFFGQGTRLTVV.